The T cell receptor beta chain described here comes from a study of long-term antiretroviral therapy in people with HIV. Remarks on this clone: The antigen is not known.

CDR3 length: 14 amino acids. Germline V CDR1 and CDR2: SGHNT, YYREEE (reference sequence). Trimming left V 2 bases short and J 4 bases short, with 10 bases between. Survey level was the resolution at which the v3.0 immunoSEQ assay ran. The method was immunoSEQ multiplex PCR; TCRdb's version includes in-frame clones alone and lacks a portion of them. The sample has 24,000 or so clones, around 79% seen once. Study-wide findings and caveats: Repertoire dominance by clones expanded before ART was seen at all time points.

This receptor was obtained from a woman between 35 and 50 years old with HIV. The rearrangement joins TRBV5-4 to TRBJ1-3; D unresolved. The sequencing here drew on unsorted PBMCs, taken 1.2 years after starting antiretroviral therapy. CDR3 sequence: CASSFLTDGNTIYF. Written as DNA, the CDR3 is TGTGCCAGCAGCTTCCTCACGGACGGAAACACCATATATTTT.